This TCR beta chain was sequenced during a study of T-cell reconstitution after alpha-beta-depleted transplantation in children. It was with unique molecular identifiers that the TCRbeta library was prepared. TCRdb fed the PCR reads into MiXCR, producing one record per CDR3 protein. The table records hundreds of thousands of distinct CDR3 sequences, about 10% of them present only once. CDR3 length: 15 amino acids. Germline-derived CDR1 and CDR2 are ENHRY and SYGVKD. V lost 3 bases, J lost 2 bases, and 6 bases stayed unmatched. The rearrangement links TRBV10-3 to TRBJ2-7; TRBD2 matches at 8 bases. The material was PBMCs from the stem cell graft donor, obtained from the stem cell graft. The clonotype originates from a human donor who donated a stem cell graft to a child with acute myeloid leukemia. The CDR3 region has the DNA TGTGCCATCAGTGACCAGGGACTAGGGACCTACGAGCAGTACTTC. Translated, it gives CAISDQGLGTYEQYF.